Listed below are T cell receptor beta chains from one sample, sequenced in a study of blood T cell repertoires in COVID-19. TCRdb's copy holds only in-frame clones and misses some; the assay was immunoSEQ multiplex PCR. The sample has about 80,000 clones, almost 90% seen once; the top ten hold 4.3%. Sequenced sample: peripheral blood. These receptor sequences come from a woman older than 75 with active or convalescent COVID-19. Both conserved end residues are part of each CDR3. The D gene is left open where the match is weak. Not all rows give a size; the values are once, few, many and, for expanded clones, a class.

TGTGCCAGCAGCAGCACGGGACACCCCACAGATACGCAGTATTTT | CASSSTGHPTDTQYF | . | . | TRBJ2-3 | TRBV7-9
TGTGCCAGCAGTTTGGGCCTTGCCTACGAGCAGTACTTC | CASSLGLAYEQYF | . | . | TRBJ2-7 | TRBV27
TGTGCCAGTAGCCTACGTCAGGGCTCTGGGGCCAACGTCCTGACTTTC | CASSLRQGSGANVLTF | . | . | TRBJ2-6 | TRBV19
TGTGCCAGCTCACCGGGCCTAGCTCGAGAGACCCAGTACTTC | CASSPGLARETQYF | . | . | TRBJ2-5 | TRBV18
TGTGCCACCAGTGATCCCTGGCGGTCTGGATCCACAGATACGCAGTATTTT | CATSDPWRSGSTDTQYF | . | . | TRBJ2-3 | TRBV24-1
TGTGCCAGAAGCGCCGGACAGGGACAAAATCAGCCCCAGCATTTT | CARSAGQGQNQPQHF | . | once | TRBJ1-5 | TRBV7-5
TGTGCCAGCACCCAAACTTTGGCGGTGAACACTGAAGCTTTCTTT | CASTQTLAVNTEAFF | . | few | TRBJ1-1 | TRBV2
TGTGCCAGCAGTTTACGGGACATGTCGGGCCAGCATTTT | CASSLRDMSGQHF | . | . | TRBJ1-5 | TRBV28
TGTGCCAGCAGTTTTTTTCACATCGGGGGGAATTCACCCCTCCACTTT | CASSFFHIGGNSPLHF | . | . | TRBJ1-6 | TRBV28
TGTGCCAGCAGCCAGGTGGGGGCTCGGGACGAGCAGTACTTC | CASSQVGARDEQYF | . | . | TRBJ2-7 | TRBV14
TGTGCCATCAGTATACTAGCGGGGGAACCGGGGGCCCAGTACTTC | CAISILAGEPGAQYF | TRBD2 | once | TRBJ2-5 | TRBV10-3